The rows below give T cell receptor beta chains drawn from one sample of a study of blood T cells in healthy people across ages. MiXCR, run by TCRdb on the 5' RACE reads, gives a single entry per CDR3 protein. Among about 580,000 distinct CDR3 sequences listed, around half were seen once. Material: blood. The source is a man older than 75 in good health. Both conserved end residues are part of each CDR3. The order of the fields is clone size, D gene, J gene, V gene, CDR3 protein, CDR3 DNA. D genes are given only for firm matches. A row's size may be missing; if present it is once, few, many or a size class.

abundance: -; d_gene: -; j_gene: TRBJ2-1; v_gene: TRBV21-1; CDR3aa: CASSNPTGTSGTNEQFF; CDR3nt: TGTGCCAGCAGCAACCCAACCGGGACTAGCGGTACCAATGAGCAGTTCTTC
abundance: few; d_gene: -; j_gene: TRBJ2-5; v_gene: TRBV11-2; CDR3aa: CASTLDRNNEQYF; CDR3nt: TGTGCCAGCACCCTAGACAGGAACAATGAGCAGTACTTC
abundance: -; d_gene: -; j_gene: TRBJ2-2; v_gene: TRBV28; CDR3aa: CTSRGAHTGELFF; CDR3nt: TGTACCAGCAGAGGGGCCCACACCGGGGAGCTGTTTTTT
abundance: -; d_gene: -; j_gene: TRBJ1-1; v_gene: TRBV20-1; CDR3aa: CSAPSSGRDTEAFF; CDR3nt: TGCAGTGCCCCTTCATCCGGGCGAGACACTGAAGCTTTCTTT
abundance: -; d_gene: -; j_gene: TRBJ2-3; v_gene: TRBV12-3/TRBV12-4; CDR3aa: CASSTDITGPGTQYF; CDR3nt: TGTGCCAGCAGCACCGACATAACAGGCCCCGGAACGCAGTATTTT
abundance: few; d_gene: -; j_gene: TRBJ2-6; v_gene: TRBV21-1; CDR3aa: CASSTYGSGGNSGANVLTF; CDR3nt: TGTGCCAGCAGCACTTACGGCAGCGGGGGGAACTCTGGGGCCAACGTCCTGACTTTC
abundance: -; d_gene: -; j_gene: TRBJ2-6; v_gene: TRBV27; CDR3aa: CASSSPPGHGLSGANVLTF; CDR3nt: TGTGCCAGCAGTTCCCCCCCGGGACACGGCCTCTCTGGGGCCAACGTCCTGACTTTC
abundance: few; d_gene: TRBD1; j_gene: TRBJ2-5; v_gene: TRBV20-1; CDR3aa: CSARDFGQGAETQYF; CDR3nt: TGCAGTGCTAGAGATTTCGGACAGGGGGCTGAGACCCAGTACTTC
abundance: -; d_gene: -; j_gene: TRBJ2-5; v_gene: TRBV10-3; CDR3aa: CAISEHLRETQYF; CDR3nt: TGTGCCATCAGTGAGCACCTGCGAGAGACCCAGTACTTC
abundance: -; d_gene: -; j_gene: TRBJ1-1; v_gene: TRBV7-3; CDR3aa: CASIEAFF; CDR3nt: TGTGCCAGTATAGAAGCTTTCTTT
abundance: few; d_gene: TRBD1; j_gene: TRBJ2-3; v_gene: TRBV11-2; CDR3aa: CASSPEDRATDTQYF; CDR3nt: TGTGCCAGCAGCCCCGAGGACAGGGCGACAGATACGCAGTATTTT
abundance: -; d_gene: TRBD2; j_gene: TRBJ2-5; v_gene: TRBV5-5; CDR3aa: CASSLHTSGAQETQYF; CDR3nt: TGTGCCAGCAGCTTGCATACTAGCGGGGCTCAAGAGACCCAGTACTTC
abundance: few; d_gene: -; j_gene: TRBJ2-3; v_gene: TRBV10-3; CDR3aa: CAISEPQKGDTQYF; CDR3nt: TGTGCCATCAGTGAACCCCAAAAGGGGGATACGCAGTATTTT
abundance: -; d_gene: -; j_gene: TRBJ1-6; v_gene: TRBV20-1; CDR3aa: CSARDAYSYNSPLHF; CDR3nt: TGCAGTGCTAGAGATGCTTACTCCTATAATTCACCCCTCCACTTT
abundance: -; d_gene: -; j_gene: TRBJ1-6; v_gene: TRBV5-5; CDR3aa: CASSLRHGQRNYNSPLHF; CDR3nt: TGTGCCAGCAGCTTGAGGCACGGACAGAGAAACTATAATTCACCCCTCCACTTT
abundance: -; d_gene: -; j_gene: TRBJ2-2; v_gene: TRBV7-3; CDR3aa: CASSLTGGNTGELFF; CDR3nt: TGTGCCAGCAGCTTAACGGGGGGGAACACCGGGGAGCTGTTTTTT
abundance: few; d_gene: -; j_gene: TRBJ2-7; v_gene: TRBV30; CDR3aa: CAWNVGGPVVYEQYF; CDR3nt: TGTGCCTGGAATGTAGGGGGACCGGTAGTTTACGAGCAGTACTTC
abundance: few; d_gene: -; j_gene: TRBJ2-2; v_gene: TRBV10-3; CDR3aa: CAIRVTGELFF; CDR3nt: TGTGCCATCAGAGTGACCGGGGAGCTGTTTTTT
abundance: many; d_gene: -; j_gene: TRBJ2-7; v_gene: TRBV20-1; CDR3aa: CSAREGRTYEQYF; CDR3nt: TGCAGTGCTAGAGAGGGCAGGACCTACGAGCAGTACTTC
abundance: -; d_gene: TRBD1; j_gene: TRBJ2-7; v_gene: TRBV29-1; CDR3aa: CSVGGQGPTYEQYF; CDR3nt: TGCAGCGTTGGGGGACAGGGGCCGACCTACGAGCAGTACTTC
abundance: once; d_gene: TRBD1; j_gene: TRBJ1-1; v_gene: TRBV4-1; CDR3aa: CASSQGGQLNTEAFF; CDR3nt: TGCGCCAGCAGCCAAGGGGGACAGTTGAACACTGAAGCTTTCTTT
abundance: -; d_gene: -; j_gene: TRBJ1-1; v_gene: TRBV2; CDR3aa: CASSEGVYGEAFF; CDR3nt: TGTGCCAGCAGTGAAGGGGTGTATGGTGAAGCTTTCTTT
abundance: -; d_gene: TRBD2; j_gene: TRBJ2-1; v_gene: TRBV29-1; CDR3aa: CSVRAGDGNEQFF; CDR3nt: TGCAGCGTGAGGGCGGGAGATGGCAATGAGCAGTTCTTC